This T cell receptor beta chain stems from a study of immune evolution from preneoplasia to lung adenocarcinoma. Profiling relied on immunoSEQ multiplex PCR, and the TCRdb table lists in-frame clones only, not all of them. The data hold more than 10,000 clones, with 76% observed a single time. The CDR3 runs to 14 residues. Germline trimming cut 6 bases from V and 3 bases from J; bases unmatched to any gene: 5. CDR1 LNHDA and CDR2 SQIVND come from the germline V gene (reference sequence). The V and J genes are TRBV19 and TRBJ1-5, with 7 bases aligning to TRBD1. The sample was FFPE normal lung tissue adjacent to the tumor. The sequence derives from a person in their sixties or seventies with lung adenocarcinoma. Some clones in this sample may be carry-over from other donors' samples. This CDR3 reads CASSLDRVNQPQHF. The CDR3 DNA reads TGTGCCAGTAGCCTCGACAGGGTCAATCAGCCCCAGCATTTT.